This is a list of T cell receptor beta chains from one sample in a study of T cells after yellow fever vaccination. TCRdb used MiXCR to reprocess the 5' RACE reads, holding one entry per CDR3 protein. The sample shows some 350,000 distinct CDR3 sequences, 8.7% of them seen only once. Material: PBMCs, obtained on the day of the first yellow fever vaccination. The receptors shown here come from a man between 18 and 35 years old who received the YFV17D yellow fever vaccine. CDR3s include the opening cysteine and the closing phenylalanine or tryptophan. D genes are given only for firm matches. Not every row has a clone size; where given, it reads once, few, many or a size class.

>TRBV5-4|few|TRBD1|TRBJ2-3
TGTGCCAGCAGCTTAGGGACAGGCCTTTCAGATACGCAGTATTTT
CASSLGTGLSDTQYF
>TRBV6-1|.|.|TRBJ1-1
TGTGCCAGTTACAGGTTCGGGGCCACTGAAGCTTTCTTT
CASYRFGATEAFF
>TRBV20-1|.|.|TRBJ1-5
TGCGGTACCCAGAGACATAGCAATCAGCCCCAGCATTTT
CGTQRHSNQPQHF
>TRBV15|.|TRBD1|TRBJ2-2
TGTGCCACCACACCGCGGACAGGGGACACCGGGGAGCTGTTTTTT
CATTPRTGDTGELFF
>TRBV5-1|.|.|TRBJ2-2
TGCGCCAGCAGCTTCAGGGGTTCCGGGGAGCTGTTTTTT
CASSFRGSGELFF
>TRBV5-1|many|TRBD2|TRBJ2-1
TGCGCCAGCAGCAACGGACTAGCTGGCAATGAGCAGTTCTTC
CASSNGLAGNEQFF
>TRBV12-5|.|TRBD2|TRBJ2-3
TGTGCTAGTGGTCTCGGACTAGCGGGGGGAACAGATACGCAGTATTTT
CASGLGLAGGTDTQYF
>TRBV6-2/TRBV6-3|few|TRBD2|TRBJ2-2
TGTGCCAGCAGACGACTAGCGGGGGCCGGGGAGCTGTTTTTT
CASRRLAGAGELFF
>TRBV5-5|few|TRBD1|TRBJ1-5
TGTGCCAGCAGCTCAGGGGGGGCCTGGCAGCCCCAGCATTTT
CASSSGGAWQPQHF
>TRBV6-5|.|.|TRBJ2-7
TGTGCCAGCAGTTACTCCGTGGTGGGAATCGCCTACGAGCAGTACTTC
CASSYSVVGIAYEQYF
>TRBV6-5|.|.|TRBJ1-3
TGTGCCAGCAGTTTGGGACGAACGCTCTCTGGAAACACCATATATTTT
CASSLGRTLSGNTIYF
>TRBV28|.|.|TRBJ1-2
TGTGCCAGCAGTCGGTCAGGGTATGGCTACACCTTC
CASSRSGYGYTF
>TRBV29-1|few|.|TRBJ2-2
TGCAGCGTTGTGGTCACCGGGGAGCTGTTTTTT
CSVVVTGELFF
>TRBV20-1|few|TRBD1|TRBJ2-1
TGCAGTGCTCGAGGGACAGGGACTGAGCAGTTCTTC
CSARGTGTEQFF
>TRBV4-1|many|.|TRBJ1-6
TGCGCCAGCAGCCCGTCCGGGAGCTCCTATAATTCACCCCTCCACTTT
CASSPSGSSYNSPLHF
>TRBV29-1|.|.|TRBJ2-5
TGCAGCGGAGGAGGGGGCCAAGAGACCCAGTACTTC
CSGGGGQETQYF
>TRBV5-1|many|.|TRBJ2-1
TGCGCCAGCAGCTTGCTAGTCACCGGTGAGCAGTTCTTC
CASSLLVTGEQFF
>TRBV6-6|many|.|TRBJ1-1
TGTGCCAGCAGTTACTCGCCGGGCGCTGAAGCTTTCTTT
CASSYSPGAEAFF
>TRBV20-1|few|.|TRBJ1-5
TGCAGTGCTAGAGACCGCAGACTAGGGGGCAATCAGCCCCAGCATTTT
CSARDRRLGGNQPQHF
>TRBV4-2|.|.|TRBJ1-2
TGTGCCAGCACCACCCCTTCTAACTATGGCTACACCTTC
CASTTPSNYGYTF
>TRBV5-5|few|.|TRBJ2-2
TGTGCCAGCAGCTTCGGGCCCGGCGCCGGGGAGCTGTTTTTT
CASSFGPGAGELFF
>TRBV30|.|.|TRBJ2-1
TGTGCCTGGGCGGAGGGGGGAAGCTCCTACAATGAGCAGTTCTTC
CAWAEGGSSYNEQFF
>TRBV7-9|.|.|TRBJ2-3
TGTGCCAGCAGCTTAGCTGGACCCAAGGGGATCGATACGCAGTATTTT
CASSLAGPKGIDTQYF
>TRBV5-1|few|.|TRBJ1-4
TGCGCCAGCAGCCTTACTGATGGGAATCTCACCCTACAAGGGACTAATGAAAAACTGTTTTTT
CASSLTDGNLTLQGTNEKLFF
>TRBV9|many|TRBD2|TRBJ2-1
TGTGCCAGCAGCGTTACTAGCGGGGGCCACAATGAGCAGTTCTTC
CASSVTSGGHNEQFF
>TRBV27|many|.|TRBJ2-2
TGTGCCAGCAGTTTCCCCGGGGGCACCGGGGAGCTGTTTTTT
CASSFPGGTGELFF
>TRBV12-3/TRBV12-4|few|TRBD2|TRBJ2-2
TGTGCCAGCCGACTAGCGGGGACATCCCTCACCGGGGAGCTGTTTTTT
CASRLAGTSLTGELFF
>TRBV6-2/TRBV6-3|few|TRBD1|TRBJ1-5
TGTGCCAGCAGTTCCGGACAGGGGCTACAGCCCCAGCATTTT
CASSSGQGLQPQHF
>TRBV30|.|TRBD1|TRBJ1-6
TGTGCCTCGATGCACAGGGGTAATAATTCACCCCTCCACTTT
CASMHRGNNSPLHF
>TRBV4-2|many|TRBD1|TRBJ2-4
TGTGCCAGCAGCCAAGAGGGGCACAGGGGGCGTAACATTCAGTACTTC
CASSQEGHRGRNIQYF
>TRBV15|few|TRBD1|TRBJ2-2
TGTGCCACCAAGGGACAGATGAACACCGGGGAGCTGTTTTTT
CATKGQMNTGELFF
>TRBV9|many|.|TRBJ1-2
TGTGCCAGCAGCCCCCAGGAGGGCAGGAACTATGGCTACACCTTC
CASSPQEGRNYGYTF
>TRBV7-9|.|TRBD1|TRBJ1-1
TGTGCCAGCAGCCAGGGGGCTTCAAACACTGAAGCTTTCTTT
CASSQGASNTEAFF
>TRBV5-1|few|TRBD1|TRBJ2-3
TGCGCCAGCAGCCCCAGGGGGCTTGTAGGAGATACGCAGTATTTT
CASSPRGLVGDTQYF
>TRBV16|few|TRBD1|TRBJ1-1
TGTGCCAGCAGCCAATGGCGCTTACAGGGGGACACTGAAGCTTTCTTT
CASSQWRLQGDTEAFF
>TRBV6-1|few|TRBD1|TRBJ1-4
TGTGCCAGCAGTGGAGCCAGGACAGGGGCTAATGAAAAACTGTTTTTT
CASSGARTGANEKLFF
>TRBV12-3/TRBV12-4|.|.|TRBJ2-4
TGTGCCAGCAGTTTAGGAAAAAACATTCAGTACTTC
CASSLGKNIQYF
>TRBV5-1|many|.|TRBJ1-1
TGCGCCAGCAGCTTGGCGGGGGTGGGCACTGAAGCTTTCTTT
CASSLAGVGTEAFF
>TRBV7-2|many|.|TRBJ1-6
TGTGCCAGCAGCTTCAGGACCAGTAGCTCCTATAATTCACCCCTCCACTTT
CASSFRTSSSYNSPLHF
>TRBV5-1|few|.|TRBJ1-2
TGCGCCAGCAGCGCCAGCGGGGTACTCAACTATGGCTACACCTTC
CASSASGVLNYGYTF
>TRBV12-3/TRBV12-4|many|.|TRBJ2-7
TGTGCCAGCAGAAGCACCTACGAGCAGTACTTC
CASRSTYEQYF
>TRBV20-1|few|TRBD1|TRBJ1-5
TGCAGTGCACCCGACAGGGTGGGCAGTCAGCCCCAGCATTTT
CSAPDRVGSQPQHF
>TRBV5-6|many|.|TRBJ2-6
TGTGCCAGCAGCTTGCTAGGCAGGGTGGGAATTGGGGCCAACGTCCTGACTTTC
CASSLLGRVGIGANVLTF
>TRBV12-3/TRBV12-4|.|TRBD1|TRBJ2-7
TGTGCCAGCAGTTTCAGGGACAGGGGCCTCTACGAGCAGTACTTC
CASSFRDRGLYEQYF
>TRBV5-4|few|.|TRBJ1-2
TGTGCCAGCAGCTTCCTATCTAACTATGGCTACACCTTC
CASSFLSNYGYTF
>TRBV5-1|few|.|TRBJ2-1
TGCGCCAGCAGCCGTTACCCCGTGGACACCAATGAGCAGTTCTTC
CASSRYPVDTNEQFF
>TRBV20-1|few|TRBD1|TRBJ1-5
TGCAGTGCTAGAAGGGCTGACAGGGAGGGCAATCAGCCCCAGCATTTT
CSARRADREGNQPQHF
>TRBV29-1|few|.|TRBJ2-7
TGCAGCGTCTTCTTGGAGGGAGGCCCGAGCTCCTACGAGCAGTACTTC
CSVFLEGGPSSYEQYF
>TRBV7-2|few|TRBD2|TRBJ2-5
TGTGCCAGCAGCTTCTCAACTAGCGGGGGCGAGACCCAGTACTTC
CASSFSTSGGETQYF
>TRBV30|.|.|TRBJ2-3
TGTGCCTGGATCCGCCCCCGACGAGGGGGGAGCACAGATACGCAGTATTTT
CAWIRPRRGGSTDTQYF
>TRBV4-2|few|TRBD1|TRBJ1-5
TGTGCCAGCAGCCCGGGACAGGATAGCAATCAGCCCCAGCATTTT
CASSPGQDSNQPQHF
>TRBV7-6|.|.|TRBJ2-5
TGTGCCAGCAGCCCGGGAAAAGGGGTCGAGACCCAGTACTTC
CASSPGKGVETQYF